This T cell receptor beta chain was captured in a study of PD-L1 blockade in urothelial cancer. The V gene end was trimmed by 5 bases and the J gene end by 0 bases; junction bases not matched to a gene: 3. Germline CDR1 is SGHRS and CDR2 is YFSETQ. The CDR3 length is 14 residues. Measured with immunoSEQ multiplex PCR; TCRdb has only the in-frame clones, and not every one. The table lists 45,000 to 55,000 clones, around 85% of them singletons, with over 9.5% in the top ten. This sample's time point: peripheral blood 6 weeks after treatment start. Sequencing was performed on PBMCs, taken around atezolizumab (anti-PD-L1) treatment. This clonotype was sampled from a man between 60 and 75 years old with urothelial cancer. This chain uses TRBV5-1 with TRBJ2-3; 7 nucleotides align to TRBD2. CDR3 nucleotides: TGCGCCAGCAGGGGGCGGGGGAGCACAGATACGCAGTATTTT. Translation: CASRGRGSTDTQYF.